A few counts support the clone carrying this T cell receptor (beta chain). The PCR used 60 Vbeta and 13 Jbeta primers. The table came from immunoSEQ multiplex PCR; TCRdb's copy has only in-frame clones and leaves some out. The repertoire has 150,000 or so clones, 65% to 70% of them found once; the top ten carry about 10%. V lost 5 bases to trimming and J lost 6 bases; unmatched junction nucleotides: 7. Germline CDR1 and CDR2: SGHAT and FQDESV (reference sequence). The CDR3 contains 15 residues. This sample was taken from a study of cytomegalovirus exposure and HLA in healthy donors. The V and J genes are TRBV11-1 and TRBJ2-2; 9 nucleotides match TRBD1. Sequenced sample: PBMCs. The sequence was collected from a man under 40 in good health and CMV-seropositive. CDR3 in amino acids: CASSPRDRASGELFF. The CDR3 region has the DNA TGTGCCAGCAGCCCCCGGGACAGGGCGTCCGGGGAGCTGTTTTTT.